Listed here are 21 T cell receptor beta chains from one sample, sequenced in a study of regulatory T cells in long-lasting Graves disease. Assembly of TCR beta libraries relied on iRepertoire HTBI primers together with Arm-PCR of CDR3 regions. TCRdb used MiXCR to reprocess the multiplex PCR reads, holding one entry per CDR3 protein. The sample includes 400,000 to 500,000 distinct CDR3 sequences, roughly 21% of them seen just once. As to time point: persistent/refractory GD, antithyroid drugs over 5 years with positive TRAb. From RNA extracted from PBMCs, the TCR library was made. The source material was peripheral blood mononuclear cells (PBMCs), sampled when the disease was refractory, from a patient treated with antithyroid drugs. The receptors stem from a female donor with Graves disease.

In this sample, this clonotype turned up many times. The chain recombines TRBV2 with TRBJ1-2; tentative D call: TRBD1 (5 bases). The germline V and J ends were trimmed by 3 bases and 4 bases, with 9 bases remaining between them. Germline V lookup: CDR1 SNHLY, CDR2 FYNNEI. This CDR3 spans 13 amino acids. CDR3 nucleotides: TGTGCCAGCAGTGAGACAGCGTTCTATGGCTACACCTTC. Its protein is CASSETAFYGYTF.

The V call is TRBV27, the J call TRBJ2-3; unclear D gene. Trimming cost V 3 bases and J 1 base, with 17 bases left between them. The CDR3 consists of 17 residues. CDR1 MNHEY and CDR2 SMNVEV come from the germline V gene (reference sequence). The CDR3 region is CASSFLVSSVGTDTQYF. The DNA of the CDR3 is TGTGCCAGCAGTTTTCTAGTGTCGTCCGTCGGCACAGATACGCAGTATTTT.

This clonotype was observed a few times. The rearrangement links TRBV18 to TRBJ1-2; TRBD1 might be the D (6 bases). Germline V gives CDR1 KGHSH, CDR2 LQKENI. V lost 0 bases, J lost 1 base, and 9 bases lay in between. The CDR3 consists of 15 residues. CDR3 nucleotides: TGTGCCAGCTCACCACCGGACAGCGATAACTATGGCTACACCTTC. It specifies CASSPPDSDNYGYTF.

This chain links TRBV2 with TRBJ2-3; the D gene is possibly TRBD2 (6 bases). Germline CDR1 SNHLY, CDR2 FYNNEI. Trimming cost V 7 bases and J 0 bases, with 14 bases left between them. The CDR3 runs 15 residues. CDR3 coding DNA: TGTGCCAGCATCCGACTAGTGGCTAGCACAGATACGCAGTATTTT. Its translation is CASIRLVASTDTQYF.

The V gene is TRBV30, the J gene TRBJ1-2, with TRBD1 matching 7 bases. The V segment lost 5 bases and the J segment 11 bases; nucleotides outside the gene matches: 8. CDR1 GTSNPN and CDR2 SVGIG come from the germline V gene (reference sequence). The CDR3 runs 11 residues. CDR3 loop: CAWRGTVRYTF. DNA of the CDR3: TGTGCCTGGCGGGGGACAGTCCGATACACCTTC. Full variable domain (remainder filled in from reference TRBV30 and TRBJ1-2): SQTIHQWPATLVQPVGSPLSLECTVEGTSNPNLYWYRQAAGRGLQLLFYSVGIGQISSEVPQNLSASRPQDRQFILSSKKLLLSDSGFYLCAWRGTVRYTFGSGTRLTVV.

This rearrangement joins TRBV28 to TRBJ2-7, with TRBD1 matching 9 bases. The CDR3 consists of 13 residues. V was pared by 6 bases and J by 6 bases, with 6 bases of the junction left unmatched. Germline V CDR1 and CDR2: MDHEN, SYDVKM. The CDR3, as DNA: TGTGCCAGCAGCCTAGGGACAGGGACCGAGCAGTACTTC. Translating gives CASSLGTGTEQYF.

This clonotype has at least ten counts. V and J are TRBV6-1 and TRBJ2-5, with D maybe TRBD1 (5 bases). Trimming removed 10 bases from V and 4 bases from J, with 22 bases in between. CDR1 is MNHNS and CDR2 is SASEGT in the germline V gene. The CDR3 runs 15 residues. CDR3 nucleotide sequence: TGTGCCACCGTCCGAAGGCCAGGGAAAGCAGAGACCCAGTACTTC. It encodes CATVRRPGKAETQYF.

The table lists this clonotype with a few counts. This chain joins TRBV25-1 and TRBJ2-3, with D unclear. Germline CDR1 reads MGHDK; CDR2 reads SYGVNS. The CDR3 is 14 amino acids. V lost 2 bases and J 2 bases, leaving 8 bases between the germline ends. The chain's CDR3 is CASSESIVTDTQYF. For the CDR3, the DNA is TGTGCCAGCAGTGAAAGTATTGTCACAGATACGCAGTATTTT.

This clonotype was detected many times. DNA for the CDR3: TGTGCCAGCAGTTTTCCCGGCTCAGGGGGCGTGCGGGGAGAGACCCAGTACTTC. This encodes CASSFPGSGGVRGETQYF. The rearrangement joins TRBV28 to TRBJ2-5, with 8 bases matching TRBD1. The trim removed 3 bases at V and 4 bases at J, leaving 16 bases unmatched. The germline CDR1 and CDR2 sequences are MDHEN and SYDVKM. The CDR3 totals 18 residues.

This clonotype has more than one count but fewer than ten. This CDR3 reads CASSLEGRSPYEQYF. CDR3 DNA sequence: TGTGCCAGCAGCTTAGAGGGTAGGTCACCCTACGAGCAGTACTTC. The rearrangement links TRBV7-2 to TRBJ2-7, with no clear D. V shed 1 base and J shed 2 bases, with 12 bases lying between them. Germline CDR1 reads SGHTA; CDR2 reads FQGNSA. This CDR3 has 15 amino acids. The entire variable domain, with the rest obtained from reference TRBV7-2 and TRBJ2-7, is as follows: GAGVSQSPSNKVTEKGKDVELRCDPISGHTALYWYRQSLGQGLEFLIYFQGNSAPDKSGLPSDRFSAERTGGSVSTLTIQRTQQEDSAVYLCASSLEGRSPYEQYFGPGTRLTVT.

A few counts support this clonotype. The chain joins TRBV28 to TRBJ2-7, with D perhaps given as TRBD1 or TRBD2 (5 bases each). The germline V gene encodes CDR1 MDHEN and CDR2 SYDVKM. The ends were cut back, 6 bases at V and 12 bases at J, with 18 bases in the middle. This CDR3 is 12 amino acids long. CDR3 sequence reads: CASSQAGTEWYF. The DNA for the CDR3 is TGTGCCAGCAGCCAGGCCGGGACCGAGTGGTACTTC. Together with reference TRBV28 and TRBJ2-7, the CDR3 gives the full variable domain: DVKVTQSSRYLVKRTGEKVFLECVQDMDHENMFWYRQDPGLGLRLIYFSYDVKMKEKGDIPEGYSVSREKKERFSLILESASTNQTSMYLCASSQAGTEWYFGPGTRLTVT.

The J gene is TRBJ2-4, the V gene TRBV28; D tentatively reads TRBD1 or TRBD2 (6 bases each). From germline, CDR1 is MDHEN and CDR2 SYDVKM. V lost 5 bases to trimming and J lost 6 bases, with 20 bases between them. CDR3 length: 16 residues. DNA of the CDR3: TGTGCCAGCAGTGAGTCGATGTGGGGGGCCGGAAACATTCAGTACTTC. Protein sequence: CASSESMWGAGNIQYF.

Ten or more counts support this clonotype. Compared with germline, one end of the junction differs, possibly owing to a read error. V usage is TRBV7-2 and J usage is TRBJ2-4; D gene unclear. There are 15 residues in the CDR3. From germline, CDR1 is SGHTA and CDR2 FQGNSA. The CDR3 nucleotides are TGTGCCAGCAGCCCACGTTGGGCGGCACAAAACGTTCAGTACTTC. This gives the protein CASSPRWAAQNVQYF.

This clonotype appeared a few times. The chain is built from TRBV2 and TRBJ1-2; 7 nucleotides match TRBD1. After removal of 8 bases from V and 8 bases from J, the junction contained 8 bases not matched to a gene. Looked up from germline, CDR1 is SNHLY and CDR2 is FYNNEI. This CDR3 is built from 12 residues. The CDR3 nucleotides read TGTGCCAGCGGCCTAGGGGGCGGGGGCTACACCTTC. Encoded protein: CASGLGGGGYTF.

The table lists this clonotype with many counts. The J gene is TRBJ1-1, the V gene TRBV12-5, with D hard to call. Germline V gives CDR1 LGHNT, CDR2 FRNRAP. This CDR3 contains 14 residues. Trimming took off 1 base at V and 0 bases at J, with 6 bases between the two ends. The CDR3 is CASGLGKMNTEAFF. CDR3 nucleotide sequence: TGTGCTAGTGGTTTGGGAAAGATGAACACTGAAGCTTTCTTT.

The chain carries TRBV6-5 and TRBJ1-1; unclear D gene. The CDR3 extends over 16 amino acids. Per germline, CDR1 MNHEY and CDR2 SVGAGI. V lost 0 bases to trimming and J lost 5 bases, with 16 bases between them. The CDR3 region is CASSYSVAPRGTEAFF. CDR3 nucleotide sequence: TGTGCCAGCAGTTACTCAGTCGCACCCCGGGGTACTGAAGCTTTCTTT.

There are a few counts of this clonotype. The J gene is TRBJ2-3, the V gene TRBV6-2 or TRBV6-3, with 7 nucleotides matching TRBD1. Germline assignment: CDR1 MNHEY and CDR2 SVGEGT. J gave up 2 bases and V 0 bases, and 8 bases lay outside the gene matches. The CDR3 contains 17 residues. CDR3 bases: TGTGCCAGCAGTTACTCGGCCCGACAGGGATCCACAGATACGCAGTATTTT. As protein: CASSYSARQGSTDTQYF.

The genes are TRBV28 and TRBJ2-3; D could derive from TRBD1 or TRBD2 (5 bases each). The CDR3 covers 15 residues. The germline gives CDR1 MDHEN, CDR2 SYDVKM. V lost 2 bases, J lost 0 bases, and 9 bases lay in between. The chain's CDR3 is CASSLRGGSTDTQYF. The CDR3 region has the DNA TGTGCCAGCAGTTTAAGGGGCGGGAGCACAGATACGCAGTATTTT.

This clonotype was recorded many times. This chain connects TRBV10-3 to TRBJ2-5; D is possibly TRBD2 (5 bases). Germline V CDR1 and CDR2: ENHRY, SYGVKD. CDR3 length equals 16 residues. The ends were cut back, 4 bases at V and 2 bases at J, with 17 bases in the middle. CDR3 sequence reads: CAISGGGGGGQETQYF. In nucleotides, the CDR3 is TGTGCCATCAGTGGAGGCGGAGGCGGCGGGCAAGAGACCCAGTACTTC.

V is TRBV24-1 and J is TRBJ2-3; D ambiguous. Between the trimmed V and J ends, which lost 3 bases and 0 bases, there was a span of 9 bases. The CDR3 is 15 amino acids. Germline CDR1 KGHDR, CDR2 SFDVKD. The CDR3 protein is CATSDASRSTDTQYF. DNA of the CDR3: TGTGCCACCAGTGATGCCAGCCGTAGCACAGATACGCAGTATTTT.

The sample holds many counts of this clonotype. The V gene is TRBV10-2, the J gene TRBJ1-5; D not resolved. This CDR3 spans 13 amino acids. Trimming took off 7 bases at V and 3 bases at J, with 10 bases between the two ends. The germline gives CDR1 WSHSY, CDR2 SAAADI. The DNA of the CDR3 is TGCGCCAGCATGGGCGGACCCAATCAGCCCCAGCATTTT. It specifies CASMGGPNQPQHF.